These T cell receptor beta chains were read from a single sample in a study of monozygotic twins with inflammatory bowel disease. TCRdb reanalyzed the 5' RACE reads and collapses them to one entry per CDR3 protein, without DNA. Here the sample table reports over 350,000 distinct CDR3 sequences. The sample comprised blood. The receptor source for this set is a human donor with ulcerative colitis or Crohn's disease, or a healthy co-twin of an affected twin (not recorded which). CDR3s include the opening cysteine and the closing phenylalanine or tryptophan. The order of the fields is V gene, J gene, CDR3 protein.

V: TRBV7-3
J: TRBJ2-5
CDR3: CASSSTGPQETQYF

V: TRBV29-1
J: TRBJ1-2
CDR3: CSAVGQGGNYGYTF

V: TRBV7-2
J: TRBJ1-1
CDR3: CASSLTNTEAFF

V: TRBV24-1
J: TRBJ1-5
CDR3: CATSVGGGQPQHF

V: TRBV20-1
J: TRBJ2-5
CDR3: CSARGRQETQYF

V: TRBV12-3/TRBV12-4
J: TRBJ1-2
CDR3: CASSLSRGHLLDYGYTF

V: TRBV7-3
J: TRBJ2-2
CDR3: CASSLTGGGNTGELFF

V: TRBV12-3/TRBV12-4
J: TRBJ1-1
CDR3: CASSFGRGPLNTEAFF

V: TRBV25-1
J: TRBJ1-5
CDR3: CASDFWQMVNSNQPQHF

V: TRBV7-2
J: TRBJ1-5
CDR3: CASSLSQGDQPQHF

V: TRBV11-3
J: TRBJ2-3
CDR3: CASSLTTGGIGTQYF

V: TRBV20-1
J: TRBJ2-7
CDR3: CSATGGTYEQYF

V: TRBV11-2
J: TRBJ2-5
CDR3: CASSLRSAGTGVGETQYF

V: TRBV4-1
J: TRBJ2-2
CDR3: CASSQVQTLRTGELFF

V: TRBV2
J: TRBJ2-3
CDR3: CASSPGLAGAYTDTQYF

V: TRBV12-3/TRBV12-4
J: TRBJ1-2
CDR3: CASSFRRGSNYGYTF

V: TRBV5-1
J: TRBJ2-5
CDR3: CASSSFPGQASAETQYF

V: TRBV7-9
J: TRBJ2-5
CDR3: CASSPKAETQYF

V: TRBV10-3
J: TRBJ1-5
CDR3: CAIQGEGQPQHF

V: TRBV2
J: TRBJ1-5
CDR3: CASSKNRLREPQHF

V: TRBV6-5
J: TRBJ2-2
CDR3: CASSYGLAGANTGELFF

V: TRBV18
J: TRBJ2-2
CDR3: CASSPQPELELFF

V: TRBV20-1
J: TRBJ1-6
CDR3: CSARDPRTGNRSPLHF

V: TRBV5-1
J: TRBJ2-7
CDR3: CASSLPEGTGYEQYF

V: TRBV4-3
J: TRBJ1-2
CDR3: CASSQGDEAIYGYTF

V: TRBV6-1
J: TRBJ2-1
CDR3: CASSFSGGTYNEQFF

V: TRBV20-1
J: TRBJ2-1
CDR3: CSAPGLARGDNEQFF

V: TRBV7-2
J: TRBJ2-5
CDR3: CASSLGGRIQETQYF

V: TRBV4-3
J: TRBJ2-2
CDR3: CASSQEQGSAGELFF

V: TRBV5-1
J: TRBJ1-4
CDR3: CASSAGGSFGEKLFF

V: TRBV4-1
J: TRBJ2-7
CDR3: CASSQVMRQGISYEQYF

V: TRBV27
J: TRBJ2-7
CDR3: CASSGGTVSSYEQYF

V: TRBV15
J: TRBJ2-3
CDR3: CATSRGLAGTTDTQYF

V: TRBV27
J: TRBJ1-4
CDR3: CASSFLGGTNEKLFF

V: TRBV6-2/TRBV6-3
J: TRBJ2-1
CDR3: CASSYSPLTGIYNEQFF

V: TRBV7-2
J: TRBJ2-5
CDR3: CASSRSFGGEETQYF

V: TRBV21-1
J: TRBJ2-5
CDR3: CASSNQGQGKQETQYF

V: TRBV7-3
J: TRBJ2-3
CDR3: CASSLMNRNTQYF

V: TRBV20-1
J: TRBJ2-3
CDR3: CSARDLWGASTDTQYF

V: TRBV19
J: TRBJ1-1
CDR3: CASSVGSTEAFF

V: TRBV6-1
J: TRBJ2-7
CDR3: CASSEYPPIYEQYF

V: TRBV9
J: TRBJ2-3
CDR3: CASSVGLAGAMSTDTQYF

V: TRBV30
J: TRBJ1-1
CDR3: CAWSVVGLNTEAFF

V: TRBV18
J: TRBJ1-3
CDR3: CASSPEPGNTIYF

V: TRBV6-1
J: TRBJ1-2
CDR3: CASSLRGQGNYGYTF

V: TRBV18
J: TRBJ1-5
CDR3: CASSPDGISWQPQHF

V: TRBV7-2
J: TRBJ1-6
CDR3: CASSRDHSPLHF

V: TRBV4-3
J: TRBJ2-7
CDR3: CASSQAGGSSYEQYF

V: TRBV7-9
J: TRBJ1-1
CDR3: CASSRWDTAKGEAFF